This T cell receptor beta chain stems from a study of T cells in Graves' hyperthyroidism and ophthalmopathy. Study outcomes and limitations: Most clonotypes expanded in the thyroid (above 0.001) were also present in blood.

Germline-derived CDR1 and CDR2 are MRHNA and SNTAGT. The CDR3 length is 13 residues. The V gene lost 5 bases and the J gene lost 6 bases, with 10 bases spanning the gap. Amplification of TCR beta CDR3 regions was performed using RNA transcripts as template. The study used the HTBI primer set for a first-round RT-PCR of the TCR CDR3. TCRdb independently ran MiXCR on the multiplex PCR reads; one entry per CDR3 protein. The data show fewer than 700,000 distinct CDR3 sequences, approximately 17% seen once. This clonotype was counted a few times. The antigen remains undetermined. The sequenced sample was blood. V and J are TRBV6-4 and TRBJ2-2; D is undetermined. The TCR was taken from a young woman with Graves' ophthalmopathy. The CDR3 DNA is TGTGCCAGCAGTCTCCAGGTGCCCGGGGAGCTGTTTTTT. This encodes CASSLQVPGELFF.